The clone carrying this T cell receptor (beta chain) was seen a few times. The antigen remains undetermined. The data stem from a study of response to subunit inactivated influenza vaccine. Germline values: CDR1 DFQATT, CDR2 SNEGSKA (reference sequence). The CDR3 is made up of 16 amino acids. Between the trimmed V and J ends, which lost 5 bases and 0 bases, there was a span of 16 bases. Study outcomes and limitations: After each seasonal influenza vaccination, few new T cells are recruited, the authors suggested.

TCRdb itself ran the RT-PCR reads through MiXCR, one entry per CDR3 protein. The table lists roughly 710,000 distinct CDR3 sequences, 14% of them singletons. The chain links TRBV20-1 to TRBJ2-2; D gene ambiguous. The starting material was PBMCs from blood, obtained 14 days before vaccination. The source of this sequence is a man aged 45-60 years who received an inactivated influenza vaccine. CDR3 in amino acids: CSAPGFVRPNTGELFF. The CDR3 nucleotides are TGCAGTGCTCCAGGCTTTGTCAGGCCGAACACCGGGGAGCTGTTTTTT.